This is a list of T cell receptor beta chains from one sample in a study of cytomegalovirus exposure and HLA in healthy donors. The data were produced by immunoSEQ multiplex PCR, yet TCRdb's version contains in-frame clones alone and is incomplete. The sample consists of about 120,000 clones, approximately 15% of them appearing once. The sequenced sample consisted of PBMCs. The receptors stem from a woman younger than 35 in good health and CMV-seronegative. Both conserved end residues are part of each CDR3. The D gene is left open where the match is weak. Only some rows state a clone size, as once, few, many or a class for expanded clones.

D	size	V	J	CDR3	DNA
TRBD1	NA	TRBV29-1	TRBJ1-2	CSVEDAVLTGGGYTF	TGCAGCGTTGAAGACGCCGTATTAACAGGGGGAGGCTACACCTTC
TRBD1	NA	TRBV27	TRBJ1-4	CASSLSHPGGDEKLFF	TGTGCCAGCAGTCTCTCCCACCCAGGGGGTGATGAAAAACTGTTTTTT
NA	few	TRBV18	TRBJ1-3	CASSPRKQSGNTIYF	TGTGCCAGCTCACCACGGAAACAGTCTGGAAACACCATATATTTT
TRBD1	few	TRBV28	TRBJ1-1	CASSPRLDRGLLNTEAFF	TGTGCCAGCAGTCCTCGGTTGGACAGGGGGCTTTTGAACACTGAAGCTTTCTTT
TRBD1	NA	TRBV7-2	TRBJ1-5	CASDPRGTGHNQPQHF	TGTGCCAGCGATCCTAGGGGGACAGGGCACAATCAGCCCCAGCATTTT
NA	NA	TRBV5-1	TRBJ2-3	CASSAQITDTQYF	TGCGCCAGCAGCGCTCAGATCACAGATACGCAGTATTTT
NA	few	TRBV19	TRBJ1-2	CASSIAANYGYTF	TGTGCCAGTAGTATCGCAGCTAACTATGGCTACACCTTC
TRBD2	many	TRBV30	TRBJ2-5	CAWSEPGLEGQETQYF	TGTGCCTGGAGTGAGCCGGGACTAGAAGGGCAAGAGACCCAGTACTTC
NA	NA	TRBV2	TRBJ1-1	CASTSRNREAFF	TGTGCCAGCACCTCACGGAACAGGGAAGCTTTCTTT
TRBD2	few	TRBV2	TRBJ2-3	CASSRTSGGFTDTQYF	TGTGCCAGCAGTAGGACTAGCGGGGGTTTCACAGATACGCAGTATTTT
NA	NA	TRBV5-1	TRBJ1-6	CASSLERNSPLHF	TGCGCCAGCAGCTTGGAACGGAATTCACCCCTCCACTTT
TRBD1	NA	TRBV4-3	TRBJ1-1	CASSLDRGRMNTEAFF	TGCGCCAGCAGCCTGGACAGGGGTAGAATGAACACTGAAGCTTTCTTT
TRBD2	once	TRBV6-6	TRBJ2-5	CASRLAAGTQETQYF	TGTGCCAGCAGGCTAGCGGCGGGGACCCAAGAGACCCAGTACTTC
NA	NA	TRBV7-8	TRBJ1-1	CASSPYTPAGTEAFF	TGTGCCAGCAGCCCCTACACACCCGCGGGCACTGAAGCTTTCTTT
TRBD2	NA	TRBV29-1	TRBJ2-3	CSALAGGLGTDTQYF	TGCAGCGCCTTAGCGGGGGGGCTCGGCACAGATACGCAGTATTTT
NA	NA	TRBV5-6	TRBJ2-7	CASSLGQSYEQYF	TGTGCCAGCAGCTTGGGCCAGTCCTACGAGCAGTACTTC
TRBD1	NA	TRBV28	TRBJ1-2	CASSLTGGLPHGYTF	TGTGCCAGCAGTTTAACAGGGGGGCTCCCGCATGGCTACACCTTC
TRBD1	few	TRBV14	TRBJ1-1	CASSQGDRVLRTEAFF	TGTGCCAGCAGCCAAGGGGACAGGGTTTTACGGACTGAAGCTTTCTTT
NA	NA	TRBV6-1	TRBJ2-7	CASGRTGKAGEQYF	TGTGCCAGCGGACGCACAGGGAAAGCTGGCGAGCAGTACTTC
NA	NA	TRBV29-1	TRBJ1-5	CSDERDISQHF	TGCAGCGATGAGAGGGACATTTCCCAGCATTTT
NA	NA	TRBV9	TRBJ2-5	CASSVVGGGGTQYF	TGTGCCAGCAGCGTAGTTGGAGGCGGAGGGACCCAGTACTTC
NA	few	TRBV5-4	TRBJ2-2	CASSWTRGAGELFF	TGTGCCAGCAGCTGGACCCGGGGTGCCGGGGAGCTGTTTTTT
NA	few	TRBV27	TRBJ2-1	CASSSFSGGSSYNEQFF	TGTGCCAGCAGTTCCTTTTCTGGGGGGAGCTCCTACAATGAGCAGTTCTTC
TRBD1	NA	TRBV4-1	TRBJ1-1	CASSHGTVNTEAFF	TGCGCCAGCAGCCACGGGACAGTGAACACTGAAGCTTTCTTT
TRBD1	NA	TRBV30	TRBJ2-5	CASTGTGEETQYF	TGTGCCTCCACCGGGACAGGCGAAGAGACCCAGTACTTC
NA	few	TRBV9	TRBJ2-2	CASSASGELFF	TGTGCCAGCAGCGCATCCGGGGAGCTGTTTTTT
NA	NA	TRBV4-2	TRBJ1-3	CASSFQVAGGNTIYF	TGTGCCAGCAGCTTTCAGGTGGCTGGTGGAAACACCATATATTTT
TRBD2	NA	TRBV6-5	TRBJ2-1	CASSYTSGRGYNEQFF	TGTGCCAGCAGTTACACTAGCGGGAGAGGATACAATGAGCAGTTCTTC
TRBD1	NA	TRBV7-2	TRBJ1-2	CASSRDRDYGYTF	TGTGCCAGCAGCCGGGACAGGGACTATGGCTACACCTTC
NA	few	TRBV6-1	TRBJ1-5	CASSERGGGGNQPQHF	TGTGCCAGCAGTGAAAGGGGCGGCGGTGGCAATCAGCCCCAGCATTTT
TRBD2	NA	TRBV27	TRBJ2-1	CASSAGTTFYNEQFF	TGTGCCAGCAGTGCCGGGACTACCTTTTACAATGAGCAGTTCTTC
NA	few	TRBV6-5	TRBJ2-7	CASSYCGGGHNEQYF	TGTGCCAGCAGTTACTGCGGAGGGGGCCATAACGAGCAGTACTTC
NA	NA	TRBV5-4	TRBJ2-5	CASSSPAMYGQETQYF	TGTGCCAGCAGCTCCCCCGCTATGTACGGCCAAGAGACCCAGTACTTC
NA	few	TRBV5-4	TRBJ2-5	CASSLPTGSGETQYF	TGTGCCAGCAGCTTGCCCACAGGGAGTGGAGAGACCCAGTACTTC
TRBD1	few	TRBV5-1	TRBJ2-7	CASSGGQDLYEQYF	TGCGCCAGCAGCGGGGGACAGGACCTCTACGAGCAGTACTTC
NA	NA	TRBV7-6	TRBJ1-5	CASSSSLAQPQHF	TGTGCCAGCAGCTCCTCACTTGCTCAGCCCCAGCATTTT
NA	NA	TRBV30	TRBJ1-2	CAWSTGSGYTF	TGTGCCTGGAGCACAGGGAGCGGCTACACCTTC
TRBD1	NA	TRBV6-1	TRBJ1-1	CASRDGQGAQNTEAFF	TGTGCCAGCCGTGACGGACAGGGGGCCCAGAACACTGAAGCTTTCTTT
NA	large	TRBV6-4	TRBJ2-3	CASSDRGSTDTQYF	TGTGCCAGCAGTGACAGGGGAAGCACAGATACGCAGTATTTT
NA	NA	TRBV5-6	TRBJ1-2	CASSLVSGGYTF	TGTGCCAGCAGCTTGGTTTCGGGAGGCTACACCTTC
TRBD1	NA	TRBV2	TRBJ1-5	CASSEGDRGNQPQHF	TGTGCCAGCAGTGAAGGGGACAGGGGTAATCAGCCCCAGCATTTT
NA	NA	TRBV5-1	TRBJ1-1	CASRKTGMTPINTEAFF	TGCGCCAGCAGAAAGACAGGCATGACCCCCATTAACACTGAAGCTTTCTTT
TRBD2	NA	TRBV5-8	TRBJ2-3	CASSLGTSGTDTQYF	TGTGCCAGCAGCTTGGGGACTAGCGGGACAGATACGCAGTATTTT
NA	NA	TRBV2	TRBJ2-3	CASSDRGADAQYF	TGTGCCAGCAGTGACAGGGGTGCAGATGCGCAGTATTTT
TRBD2	NA	TRBV29-1	TRBJ2-1	CSVGLLAGGNEQFF	TGCAGCGTTGGTCTACTAGCGGGAGGCAATGAGCAGTTCTTC
NA	few	TRBV7-9	TRBJ1-1	CASSLNGGPNTEAFF	TGTGCCAGCAGCTTAAACGGGGGGCCGAACACTGAAGCTTTCTTT
NA	few	TRBV30	TRBJ1-1	CAWRLEAEAFF	TGTGCCTGGAGATTGGAGGCGGAAGCTTTCTTT